Listed here are 25 T cell receptor beta chains from one sample, sequenced in a study of CD8+ T cells in alopecia areata. RNA extraction and reverse transcription yielded cDNA as sequencing template. Generated by immunoSEQ multiplex PCR, the TCRdb table keeps only in-frame clones and is missing some. The sample records about 110,000 clones, about 59% being singletons. As to treatment: oral pan-JAK inhibitor, 5-10 mg twice daily. The starting material was CD8+ T cells sorted from blood, obtained at week 24, from a patient treated with tofacitinib. The receptors stem from a human donor with alopecia areata.

This clone was detected a few times. The chain uses TRBV27 and TRBJ1-1, with 7 bases that match TRBD1. The V and J ends lost 5 bases and 5 bases, in that order; junction bases with no gene match: 14. CDR1 and CDR2 (germline): MNHEY, SMNVEV (reference sequence). The length of the CDR3 is 16 residues. In DNA, the CDR3 is TGTGCCAGCAGTCAAGACAGGGTACGATTTAGGACTGAAGCTTTCTTT. This codes for CASSQDRVRFRTEAFF.

This sequence joins TRBV16 and TRBJ1-2; D is undetermined. In germline, CDR1 is KGHSY, CDR2 FQNENV. V was cut by 0 bases and J by 4 bases, with 6 bases left in between. This CDR3 spans 13 amino acids. The CDR3 loop is CASSQSLTYGYTF. CDR3 in DNA: TGTGCCAGCAGCCAATCACTAACCTATGGCTACACCTTC.

The chain uses TRBV2 and TRBJ1-5, with D maybe TRBD1 (5 bases). Germline CDR1 SNHLY, CDR2 FYNNEI. The V gene lost 1 base and the J gene lost 7 bases, with 14 bases spanning the gap. The CDR3 spans 15 residues. The CDR3 protein is CASSEGGFRMQPQHF. As DNA, the CDR3 is TGTGCCAGCAGTGAAGGGGGGTTCAGGATGCAGCCCCAGCATTTT.

The V and J genes are TRBV5-6 and TRBJ2-1; 7 nucleotides match TRBD2. Trimming removed 3 bases from V and 5 bases from J; junction bases left unmatched: 11. The CDR3 has 16 residues. Germline CDR1 and CDR2: SGHDT and YYEEEE. Written as DNA, the CDR3 is TGTGCCAGCAGCTCCACCAGGGAGCGGGGAGACAATGAGCAGTTCTTC. Translation: CASSSTRERGDNEQFF.

The chain joins TRBV11-1 to TRBJ2-2; perhaps TRBD1 as D (6 bases). Trimming removed 5 bases at V and 9 bases at J, with 13 bases between. CDR1 is SGHAT, CDR2 FQDESV, per germline (reference sequence). The CDR3 spans 13 residues. The CDR3 spells CASSNRDMRELFF. The CDR3 bases are TGTGCCAGCAGCAACCGGGACATGAGGGAGCTGTTTTTT. Together with reference TRBV11-1 and TRBJ2-2, the CDR3 gives the full variable domain: EAEVAQSPRYKITEKSQAVAFWCDPISGHATLYWYRQILGQGPELLVQFQDESVVDDSQLPKDRFSAERLKGVDSTLKIQPAELGDSAMYLCASSNRDMRELFFGEGSRLTVL.

This clone was seen more than once but under ten times. The gene calls are TRBV11-2 and TRBJ2-1, with 13 bases matching TRBD2. Germline V gene data show CDR1 as SGHAT and CDR2 as FQNNGV. The CDR3 is 16 residues long. V was pared by 4 bases and J by 7 bases, with 7 bases of the junction left unmatched. The CDR3 DNA reads as TGTGCCAGCAGCTCCCTACTAGCGGGGGGGCCGAATGAGCAGTTCTTC. Translating it yields CASSSLLAGGPNEQFF. Variable domain in full (rest from reference TRBV11-2 and TRBJ2-1): EAGVAQSPRYKIIEKRQSVAFWCNPISGHATLYWYQQILGQGPKLLIQFQNNGVVDDSQLPKDRFSAERLKGVDSTLKIQPAKLEDSAVYLCASSSLLAGGPNEQFFGPGTRLTVL.

This clone turned up a few times. The chain links TRBV18 to TRBJ1-2, with 7 nucleotides matching TRBD1. The CDR3 sequence is 16 residues long. V was pared by 3 bases and J by 3 bases, with 10 bases of the junction left unmatched. Germline CDR1 is KGHSH and CDR2 is LQKENI. The CDR3 sequence: CASSPTFGQEDYGYTF. CDR3 nucleotides: TGTGCCAGCTCACCCACCTTCGGACAGGAGGACTATGGCTACACCTTC.

As to this clone: At one boundary the junction diverges from the germline segment, which might be a read error. The chain couples TRBV5-1 to TRBJ2-7; tentatively, D is TRBD1 or TRBD2 (5 bases each). The V gene's germline CDR1 is SGHRS and CDR2 YFSETQ. CDR3 length: 15 amino acids. Here the CDR3 reads CASSPALGVPYEQHF. The CDR3 DNA follows: TGCGCCAGCAGCCCGGCGTTGGGGGTCCCTTACGAGCAGCACTTC.

The rearrangement joins TRBV11-2 to TRBJ2-1; 8 nucleotides line up with TRBD2. The CDR3 is made up of 15 amino acids. V shed 5 bases, J shed 6 bases, and the junction held 9 bases outside the gene matches. Germline CDR1 is SGHAT and CDR2 is FQNNGV. The CDR3 sequence is CASSRGRGAVNEQFF. Written as DNA, the CDR3 is TGTGCCAGCAGCCGGGGGCGGGGGGCCGTCAATGAGCAGTTCTTC.

The chain couples TRBV7-9 to TRBJ1-1; 7 bases map to TRBD1. The CDR3 runs 15 residues. Germline CDR1 reads SEHNR; CDR2 reads FQNEAQ (reference sequence). J was trimmed by 1 base and V by 2 bases; bases with no gene match: 4. The CDR3 region is CASSLFRTGNTEAFF. In DNA form, the CDR3 reads TGTGCCAGCAGCTTATTCCGGACAGGGAACACTGAAGCTTTCTTT.

The V gene is TRBV7-9, the J gene TRBJ2-3; 7 bases are a match to TRBD1. The CDR3 extends over 15 amino acids. Trimming removed 3 bases from V and 0 bases from J; junction bases left unmatched: 3. Germline values: CDR1 SEHNR, CDR2 FQNEAQ (reference sequence). The chain's CDR3 is CASSFGTASTDTQYF. The DNA for the CDR3 is TGTGCCAGCAGCTTCGGGACAGCTAGCACAGATACGCAGTATTTT.

This clone was counted between two and nine times. J is TRBJ1-1 and V is TRBV21-1. TRBV21-1 is a pseudogene locus. The length of the CDR3 is 14 residues. CDR3 amino acids: CASSKNRENTEAFF. CDR3 DNA sequence: TGTGCCAGCAGCAAAAATCGGGAGAACACTGAAGCTTTCTTT.

The J gene is TRBJ2-7, the V gene TRBV27, with no clear D. The germline V gene encodes CDR1 MNHEY and CDR2 SMNVEV (reference sequence). Trimming removed 2 bases from V and 0 bases from J, with 11 bases in between. The CDR3 runs 15 residues. The CDR3 DNA reads TGTGCCAGCAGTTTAAATGGGTTCAGCTCCTACGAGCAGTACTTC. As protein: CASSLNGFSSYEQYF.

The chain has TRBV30 and TRBJ2-7; 8 bases are shared with TRBD2. From germline, CDR1 is GTSNPN and CDR2 SVGIG (reference sequence). The CDR3 consists of 18 residues. V lost 4 bases and J lost 2; bases outside the gene matches: 19. CDR3 in amino acids: CAWTPRGAGALYAYEQYF. DNA for the CDR3: TGTGCCTGGACCCCGCGAGGAGCGGGGGCCCTTTATGCCTACGAGCAGTACTTC.

The CDR3 here is CASSIRAGGEEETQYF. The CDR3 region has the DNA TGTGCCAGTAGTATAAGGGCAGGGGGCGAGGAAGAGACCCAGTACTTC. The chain recombines TRBV19 with TRBJ2-5; 8 nucleotides align to TRBD1. Germline V gene data show CDR1 as LNHDA and CDR2 as SQIVND (reference sequence). V lost 2 bases, J lost 3 bases, and 8 bases stayed unmatched. CDR3 length: 16 amino acids.

In nucleotides, the CDR3 is TGTGCCAGCAGCTCTCCGGGCACCCGTCCTCCAGAGACCCAGTACTTC. Amino acids: CASSSPGTRPPETQYF. The chain joins TRBV5-4 to TRBJ2-5; the D is unclear. The CDR3 consists of 16 residues. CDR1 SGHNT and CDR2 YYREEE come from the germline V gene (reference sequence). The ends were cut back, 3 bases at V and 4 bases at J, with 19 bases in the middle.

This CDR3 reads CASSRAGSHTEAFF. The CDR3 DNA is TGTGCCAGCAGCAGGGCGGGGTCCCACACTGAAGCTTTCTTT. The chain uses TRBV5-6 and TRBJ1-1, with D uncertain. Germline V CDR1 and CDR2: SGHDT, YYEEEE. The ends were cut back, 4 bases at V and 3 bases at J, with 13 bases in the middle. The CDR3 has 14 residues.

The rearrangement uses TRBV29-1 and TRBJ1-1; TRBD1 matches at 8 bases. This CDR3 contains 11 residues. The germline gives CDR1 SQVTM, CDR2 ANQGSEA. V was pared by 7 bases and J by 5 bases, with 3 bases of the junction left unmatched. The CDR3 region is CSAGTGTEAFF. The CDR3 coding sequence is TGCAGCGCAGGGACAGGAACTGAAGCTTTCTTT.

About this clone itself: Sequence at one end of the junction differs from germline and may be a read error. The CDR3 protein is CASTLGGASEQFF. The DNA for the CDR3 is TGCGCCAGCACCTTGGGGGGGGCGAGTGAGCAGTTCTTC. The chain links TRBV5-1 to TRBJ2-1; weak D call: TRBD2 (7 bases). The CDR3 runs to 13 residues. The germline CDR1 and CDR2 sequences are SGHRS and YFSETQ.

The chain combines TRBV5-6 with TRBJ2-7; the D gene is possibly TRBD2 (5 bases). From germline, CDR1 is SGHDT and CDR2 YYEEEE. This CDR3 spans 13 amino acids. V was trimmed by 0 bases and J by 3 bases, leaving 7 bases between them. DNA for the CDR3: TGTGCCAGCAGCTTGGACGGACTCTACGAGCAGTACTTC. Translating gives CASSLDGLYEQYF.

For this clone: This specimen includes other DNA sequences encoding the same CDR3. CDR3 in DNA: TGCGCCACCTGGGGGGGAGGGGGTTCACCCCTCCACTTT. This codes for CATWGGGGSPLHF. The V and J genes are TRBV4-3 and TRBJ1-6; possibly TRBD1 for D (6 bases). Germline CDR1 is LGHNA and CDR2 is YSLEER. The CDR3 extends over 13 amino acids. V lost 10 bases and J 9 bases, leaving 16 bases between the germline ends.

The table lists this clone with a few counts. The chain carries TRBV6-1 and TRBJ2-1, with D tentatively TRBD1 (5 bases). The germline V and J ends were trimmed by 6 bases and 5 bases, with 11 bases remaining between them. Germline V gene lookup returns CDR1 MNHNS and CDR2 SASEGT. The CDR3 runs 13 residues. CDR3 sequence (DNA): TGTGCCAGCAGATGGGGCCTAGACAATGAGCAGTTCTTC. It translates to CASRWGLDNEQFF.

Notes on this clone: Different DNA sequences within this sample yield the same CDR3. The chain recombines TRBV5-1 with TRBJ1-5; D remains unclear. The CDR3 contains 14 residues. Between the trimmed V and J ends, which lost 0 bases and 2 bases, there was a span of 6 bases. From germline, CDR1 is SGHRS and CDR2 YFSETQ. This CDR3 is CASSLAGGNQPQHF. The CDR3 DNA sequence: TGCGCCAGCAGCTTGGCCGGTGGCAATCAGCCCCAGCATTTT.

This clone was seen a few times. The chain couples TRBV4-3 to TRBJ2-5; a weak D match, TRBD2 (7 bases). CDR3 length: 19 residues. V was clipped by 0 bases and J by 2 bases, with 22 bases between them. The V gene's germline CDR1 is LGHNA and CDR2 YSLEER. This chain's CDR3 is CASSQELPGGEGQQETQYF. The CDR3 DNA is TGCGCCAGCAGCCAAGAACTACCCGGAGGGGAGGGACAACAAGAGACCCAGTACTTC.

V and J are TRBV7-9 and TRBJ2-5, with 11 bases matching TRBD2. CDR1 is SEHNR, CDR2 FQNEAQ, per germline (reference sequence). Germline trimming cut 3 bases from V and 11 bases from J; bases unmatched to any gene: 11. The CDR3 loop spans 15 amino acids. For the CDR3, the DNA is TGTGCCAGCAGCTTGCTCGGGACTAGCGGTGTTAGGCAGTACTTC. This translates into CASSLLGTSGVRQYF.